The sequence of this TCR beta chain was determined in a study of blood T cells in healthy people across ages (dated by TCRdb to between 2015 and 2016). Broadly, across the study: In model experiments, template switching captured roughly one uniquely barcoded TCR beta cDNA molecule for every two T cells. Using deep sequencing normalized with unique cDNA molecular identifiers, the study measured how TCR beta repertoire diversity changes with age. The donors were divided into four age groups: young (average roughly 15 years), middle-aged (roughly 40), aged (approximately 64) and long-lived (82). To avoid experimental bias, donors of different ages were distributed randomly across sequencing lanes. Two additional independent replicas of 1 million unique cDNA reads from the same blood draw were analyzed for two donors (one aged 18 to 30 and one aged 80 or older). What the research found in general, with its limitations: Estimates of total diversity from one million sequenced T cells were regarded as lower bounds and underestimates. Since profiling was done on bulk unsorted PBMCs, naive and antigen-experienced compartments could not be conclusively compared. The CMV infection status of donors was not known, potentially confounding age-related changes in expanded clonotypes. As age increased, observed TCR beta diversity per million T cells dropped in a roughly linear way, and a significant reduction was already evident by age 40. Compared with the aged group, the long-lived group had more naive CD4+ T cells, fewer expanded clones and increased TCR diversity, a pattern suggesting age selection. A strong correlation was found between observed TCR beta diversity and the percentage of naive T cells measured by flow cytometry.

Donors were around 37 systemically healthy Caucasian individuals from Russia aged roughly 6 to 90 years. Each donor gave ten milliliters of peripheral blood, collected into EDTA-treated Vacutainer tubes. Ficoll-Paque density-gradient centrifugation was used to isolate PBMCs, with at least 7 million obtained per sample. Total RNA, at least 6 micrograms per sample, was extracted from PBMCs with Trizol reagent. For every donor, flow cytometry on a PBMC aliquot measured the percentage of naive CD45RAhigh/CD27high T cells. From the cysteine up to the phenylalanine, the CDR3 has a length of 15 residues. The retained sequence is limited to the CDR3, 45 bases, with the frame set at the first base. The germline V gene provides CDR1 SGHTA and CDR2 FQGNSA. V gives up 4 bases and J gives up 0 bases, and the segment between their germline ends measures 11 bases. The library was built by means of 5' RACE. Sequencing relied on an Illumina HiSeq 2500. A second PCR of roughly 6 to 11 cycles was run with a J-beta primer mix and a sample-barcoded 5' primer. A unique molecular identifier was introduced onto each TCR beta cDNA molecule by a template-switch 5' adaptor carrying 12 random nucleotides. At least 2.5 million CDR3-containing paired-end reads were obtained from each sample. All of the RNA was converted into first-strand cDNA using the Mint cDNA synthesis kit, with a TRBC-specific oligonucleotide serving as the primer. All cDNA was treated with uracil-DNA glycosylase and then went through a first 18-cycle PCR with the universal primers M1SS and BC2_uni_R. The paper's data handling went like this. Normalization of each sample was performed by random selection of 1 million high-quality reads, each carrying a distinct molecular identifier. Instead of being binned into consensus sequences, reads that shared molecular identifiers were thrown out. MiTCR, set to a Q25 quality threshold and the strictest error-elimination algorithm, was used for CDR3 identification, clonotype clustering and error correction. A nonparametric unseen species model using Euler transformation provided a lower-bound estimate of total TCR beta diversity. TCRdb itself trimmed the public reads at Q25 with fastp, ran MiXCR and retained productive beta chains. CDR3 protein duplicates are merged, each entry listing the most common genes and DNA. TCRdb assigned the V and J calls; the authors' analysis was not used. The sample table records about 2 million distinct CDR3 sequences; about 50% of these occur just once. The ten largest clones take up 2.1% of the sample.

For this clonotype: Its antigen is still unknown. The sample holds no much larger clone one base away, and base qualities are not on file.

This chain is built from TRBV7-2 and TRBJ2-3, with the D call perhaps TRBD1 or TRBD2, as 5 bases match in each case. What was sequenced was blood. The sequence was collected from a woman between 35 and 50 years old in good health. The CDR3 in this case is CASSSGRVSTDTQYF. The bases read TGTGCCAGCAGCTCGGGACGAGTAAGCACAGATACGCAGTATTTT.